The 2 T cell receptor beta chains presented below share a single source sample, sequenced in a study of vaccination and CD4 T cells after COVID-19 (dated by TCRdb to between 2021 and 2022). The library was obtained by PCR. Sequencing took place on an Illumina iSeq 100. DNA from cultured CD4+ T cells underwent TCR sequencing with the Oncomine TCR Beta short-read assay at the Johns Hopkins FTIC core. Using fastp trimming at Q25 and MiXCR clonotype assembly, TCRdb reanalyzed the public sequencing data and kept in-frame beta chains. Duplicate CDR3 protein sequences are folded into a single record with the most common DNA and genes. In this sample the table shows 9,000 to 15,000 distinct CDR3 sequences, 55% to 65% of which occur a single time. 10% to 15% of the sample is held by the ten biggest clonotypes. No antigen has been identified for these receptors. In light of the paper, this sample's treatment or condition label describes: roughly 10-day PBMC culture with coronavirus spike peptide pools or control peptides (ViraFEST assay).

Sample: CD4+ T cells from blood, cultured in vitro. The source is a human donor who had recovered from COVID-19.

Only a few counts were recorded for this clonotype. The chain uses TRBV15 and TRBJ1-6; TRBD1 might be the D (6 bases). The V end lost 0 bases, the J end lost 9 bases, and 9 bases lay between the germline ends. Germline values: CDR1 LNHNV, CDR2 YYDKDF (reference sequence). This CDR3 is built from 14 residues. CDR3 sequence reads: CATSRDEGGSPLHF. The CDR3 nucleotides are TGTGCCACCAGCAGAGATGAGGGGGGTTCACCCCTCCACTTT.

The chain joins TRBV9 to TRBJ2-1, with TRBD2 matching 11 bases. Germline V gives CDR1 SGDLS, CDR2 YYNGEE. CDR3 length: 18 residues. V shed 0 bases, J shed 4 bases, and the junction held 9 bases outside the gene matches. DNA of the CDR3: TGTGCCAGCAGCGTAGAGGGGGCGGGACTAGCGGTATACAATGAGCAGTTCTTC. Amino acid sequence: CASSVEGAGLAVYNEQFF.